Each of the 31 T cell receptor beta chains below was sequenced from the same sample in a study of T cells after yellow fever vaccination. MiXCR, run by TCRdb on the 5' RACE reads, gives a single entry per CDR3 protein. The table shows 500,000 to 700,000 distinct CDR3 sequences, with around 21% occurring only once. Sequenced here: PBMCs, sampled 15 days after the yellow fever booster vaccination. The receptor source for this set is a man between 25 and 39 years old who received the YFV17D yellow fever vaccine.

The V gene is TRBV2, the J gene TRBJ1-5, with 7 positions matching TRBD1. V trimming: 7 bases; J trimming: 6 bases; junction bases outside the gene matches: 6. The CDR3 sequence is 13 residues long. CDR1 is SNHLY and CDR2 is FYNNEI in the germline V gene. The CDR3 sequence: CASNRQGGQPQHF. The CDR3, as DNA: TGTGCCAGCAATCGACAGGGTGGTCAGCCCCAGCATTTT.

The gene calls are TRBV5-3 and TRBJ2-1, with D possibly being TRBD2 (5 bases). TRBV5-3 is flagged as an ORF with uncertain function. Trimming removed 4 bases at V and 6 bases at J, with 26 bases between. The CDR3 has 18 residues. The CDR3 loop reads CARSESLAPLDSLNEQFF. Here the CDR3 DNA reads TGTGCCAGAAGCGAATCCCTCGCTCCTCTGGACTCTCTCAATGAGCAGTTCTTC.

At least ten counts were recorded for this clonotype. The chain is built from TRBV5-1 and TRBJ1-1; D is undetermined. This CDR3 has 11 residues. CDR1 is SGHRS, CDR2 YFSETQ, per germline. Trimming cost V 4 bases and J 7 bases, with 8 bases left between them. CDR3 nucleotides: TGCGCCAGCAGCGGAGGGTTTGAAGCTTTCTTT. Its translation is CASSGGFEAFF.

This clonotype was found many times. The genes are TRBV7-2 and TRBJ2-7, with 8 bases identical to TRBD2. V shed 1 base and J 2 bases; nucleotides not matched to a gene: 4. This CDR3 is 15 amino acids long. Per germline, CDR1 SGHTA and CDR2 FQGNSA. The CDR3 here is CASSLVAGGPYEQYF. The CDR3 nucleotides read TGTGCCAGCAGCTTAGTTGCGGGAGGTCCCTACGAGCAGTACTTC.

This chain's CDR3 is CASSYYSLAEEQETQYF. The CDR3 DNA is TGTGCCAGCAGTTACTACTCACTAGCGGAAGAACAAGAGACCCAGTACTTC. V and J are TRBV6-5 and TRBJ2-5; 8 bases are a match to TRBD2. The CDR3 spans 17 residues. Looked up from germline, CDR1 is MNHEY and CDR2 is SVGAGI. V trimming: 1 base; J trimming: 2 bases; junction bases outside the gene matches: 9.

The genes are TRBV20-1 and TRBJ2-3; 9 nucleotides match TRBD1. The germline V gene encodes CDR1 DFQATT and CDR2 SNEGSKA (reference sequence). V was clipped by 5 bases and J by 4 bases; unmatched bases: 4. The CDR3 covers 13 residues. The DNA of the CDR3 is TGCAGTGCTTACAGGGGGCAAGCAGATACGCAGTATTTT. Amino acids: CSAYRGQADTQYF.

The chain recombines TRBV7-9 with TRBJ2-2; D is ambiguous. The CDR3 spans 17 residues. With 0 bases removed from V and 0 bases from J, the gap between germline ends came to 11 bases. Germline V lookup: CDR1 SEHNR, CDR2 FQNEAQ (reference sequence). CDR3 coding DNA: TGTGCCAGCAGCTTAGCGATGTGGTCCACGAACACCGGGGAGCTGTTTTTT. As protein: CASSLAMWSTNTGELFF.

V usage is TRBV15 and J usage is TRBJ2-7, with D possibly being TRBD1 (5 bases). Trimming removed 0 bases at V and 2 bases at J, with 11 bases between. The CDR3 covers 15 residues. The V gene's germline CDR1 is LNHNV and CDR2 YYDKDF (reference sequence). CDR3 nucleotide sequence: TGTGCCACCAGCAGAGAAGGGGCGGTGACCTACGAGCAGTACTTC. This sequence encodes CATSREGAVTYEQYF.

The CDR3 DNA reads TGCAGTGCTCCCAGGACGCCTGATGAGCAGTTCTTC. This gives the protein CSAPRTPDEQFF. V and J are TRBV20-1 and TRBJ2-1, with D unresolved. CDR3 size: 12 residues. Trimming shortened V by 5 bases and J by 8 bases, and 13 bases separated the two germline ends. From germline, CDR1 is DFQATT and CDR2 SNEGSKA (reference sequence).

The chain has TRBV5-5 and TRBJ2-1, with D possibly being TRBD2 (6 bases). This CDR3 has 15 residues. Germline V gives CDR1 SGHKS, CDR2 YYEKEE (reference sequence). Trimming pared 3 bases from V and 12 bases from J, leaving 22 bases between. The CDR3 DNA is TGTGCCAGCAGCTCGAGCCCGGGACTTCTGACTGGGCAGTTCTTC. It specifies CASSSSPGLLTGQFF.

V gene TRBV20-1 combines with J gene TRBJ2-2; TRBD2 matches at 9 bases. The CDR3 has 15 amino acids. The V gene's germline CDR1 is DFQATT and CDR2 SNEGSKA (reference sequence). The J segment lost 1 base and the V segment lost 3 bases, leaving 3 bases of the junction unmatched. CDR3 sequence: CSARTSGVNTGELFF. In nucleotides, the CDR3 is TGCAGTGCTAGGACTAGCGGAGTGAACACCGGGGAGCTGTTTTTT.

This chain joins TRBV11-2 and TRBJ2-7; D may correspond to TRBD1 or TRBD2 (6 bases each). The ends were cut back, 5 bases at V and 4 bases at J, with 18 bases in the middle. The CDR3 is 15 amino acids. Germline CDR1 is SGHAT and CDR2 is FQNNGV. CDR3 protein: CASSPAGGQFYEQYF. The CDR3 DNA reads TGTGCCAGCAGCCCCGCCGGGGGCCAATTTTACGAGCAGTACTTC.

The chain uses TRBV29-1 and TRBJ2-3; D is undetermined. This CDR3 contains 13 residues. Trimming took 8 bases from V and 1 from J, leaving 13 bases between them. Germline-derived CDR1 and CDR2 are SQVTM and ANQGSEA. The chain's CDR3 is CSFTVKRTDTQYF. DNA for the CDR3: TGCAGCTTCACAGTTAAACGCACAGATACGCAGTATTTT.

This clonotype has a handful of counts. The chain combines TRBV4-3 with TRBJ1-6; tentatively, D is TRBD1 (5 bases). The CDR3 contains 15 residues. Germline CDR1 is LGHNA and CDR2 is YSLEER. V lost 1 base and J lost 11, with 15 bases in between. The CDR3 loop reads CASSQAGLSDTPLHF. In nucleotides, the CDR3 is TGCGCCAGCAGCCAAGCGGGACTATCAGATACACCCCTCCACTTT.

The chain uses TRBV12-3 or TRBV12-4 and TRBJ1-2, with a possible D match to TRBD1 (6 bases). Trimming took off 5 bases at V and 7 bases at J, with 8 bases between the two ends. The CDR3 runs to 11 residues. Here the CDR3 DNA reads TGTGCCAGCAGTAGGACAGTTGGCTACACCTTC. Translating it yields CASSRTVGYTF.

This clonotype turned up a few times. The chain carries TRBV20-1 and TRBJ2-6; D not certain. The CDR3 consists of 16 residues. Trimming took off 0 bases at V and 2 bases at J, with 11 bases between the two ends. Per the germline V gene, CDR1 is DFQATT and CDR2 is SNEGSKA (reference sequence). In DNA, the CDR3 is TGCAGTGCTAGAGATGATCCCAGTCCTGGGGCCAACGTCCTGACTTTC. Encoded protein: CSARDDPSPGANVLTF.

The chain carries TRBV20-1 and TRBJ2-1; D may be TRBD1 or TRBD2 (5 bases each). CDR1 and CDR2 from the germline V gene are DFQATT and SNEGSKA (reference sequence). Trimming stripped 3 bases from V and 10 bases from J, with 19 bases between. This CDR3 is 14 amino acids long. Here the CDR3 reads CSARLALGPSEQFF. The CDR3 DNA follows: TGCAGTGCTAGGTTAGCTCTGGGACCCTCCGAGCAGTTCTTC.

CDR3 DNA sequence: TGTGCCAGCAGCTTGGCGGGAGATCCGGCAGATACGCAGTATTTT. Translating gives CASSLAGDPADTQYF. The V and J genes are TRBV5-6 and TRBJ2-3, with D possibly TRBD2 on 6 matching bases. From germline, CDR1 is SGHDT and CDR2 YYEEEE. The V end was cut by 0 bases, the J end by 4 bases, with 12 bases between. The CDR3 runs 15 residues.

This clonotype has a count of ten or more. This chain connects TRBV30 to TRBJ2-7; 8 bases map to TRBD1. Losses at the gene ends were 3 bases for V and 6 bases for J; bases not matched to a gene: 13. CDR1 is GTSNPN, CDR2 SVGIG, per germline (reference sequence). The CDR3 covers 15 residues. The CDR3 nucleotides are TGTGCCTGGAGACCCCGGACAGGGAGTTTCTCCGAGCAGTACTTC. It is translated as CAWRPRTGSFSEQYF.

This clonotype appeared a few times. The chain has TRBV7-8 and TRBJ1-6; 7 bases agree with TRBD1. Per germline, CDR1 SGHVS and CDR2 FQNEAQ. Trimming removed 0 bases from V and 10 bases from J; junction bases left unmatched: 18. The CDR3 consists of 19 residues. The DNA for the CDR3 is TGTGCCAGCAGCTTAGCGATTTCACCCCGGACAGGCGTTATCTCACCCCTCCACTTT. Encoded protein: CASSLAISPRTGVISPLHF. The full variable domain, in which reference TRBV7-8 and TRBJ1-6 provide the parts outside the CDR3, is GAGVSQSPRYKVAKRGQDVALRCDPISGHVSLFWYQQALGQGPEFLTYFQNEAQLDKSGLPSDRFFAERPEGSVSTLKIQRTQQEDSAVYLCASSLAISPRTGVISPLHFGNGTRLTVT.

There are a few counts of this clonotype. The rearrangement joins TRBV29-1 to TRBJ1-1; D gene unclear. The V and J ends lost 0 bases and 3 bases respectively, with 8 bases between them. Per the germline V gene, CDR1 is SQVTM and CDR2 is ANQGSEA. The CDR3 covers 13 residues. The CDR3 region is CSVEEPRYTEAFF. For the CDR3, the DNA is TGCAGCGTTGAAGAACCACGGTACACTGAAGCTTTCTTT.

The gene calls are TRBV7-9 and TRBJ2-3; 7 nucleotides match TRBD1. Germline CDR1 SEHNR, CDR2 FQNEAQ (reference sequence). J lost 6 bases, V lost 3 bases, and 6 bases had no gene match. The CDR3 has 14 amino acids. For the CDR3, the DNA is TGTGCCAGCAGCTTGGGGACAGAGGCGGATACGCAGTATTTT. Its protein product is CASSLGTEADTQYF.

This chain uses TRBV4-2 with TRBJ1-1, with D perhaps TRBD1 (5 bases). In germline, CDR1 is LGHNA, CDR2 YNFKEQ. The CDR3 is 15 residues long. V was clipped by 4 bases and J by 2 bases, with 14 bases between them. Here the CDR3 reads CASSLDTGTNTEAFF. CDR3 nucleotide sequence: TGTGCCAGCAGCCTGGACACCGGAACCAACACTGAAGCTTTCTTT.

The CDR3 sequence is CASSPRGVIKNIQYF. CDR3 DNA: TGTGCCAGCAGCCCCCGGGGGGTCATAAAAAACATTCAGTACTTC. The V and J genes are TRBV7-9 and TRBJ2-4, with 7 bases that match TRBD2. The CDR3 is 15 amino acids. With V trimmed by 5 bases and J by 4 bases, 8 bases remained unmatched. Germline lookup yields CDR1 SEHNR and CDR2 FQNEAQ (reference sequence).

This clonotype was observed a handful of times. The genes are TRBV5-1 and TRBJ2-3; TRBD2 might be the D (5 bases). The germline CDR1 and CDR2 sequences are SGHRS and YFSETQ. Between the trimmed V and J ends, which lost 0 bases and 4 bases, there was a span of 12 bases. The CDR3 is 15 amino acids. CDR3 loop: CASSLVVGVSDTQYF. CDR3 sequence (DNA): TGCGCCAGCAGCTTGGTTGTGGGAGTTTCAGATACGCAGTATTTT.

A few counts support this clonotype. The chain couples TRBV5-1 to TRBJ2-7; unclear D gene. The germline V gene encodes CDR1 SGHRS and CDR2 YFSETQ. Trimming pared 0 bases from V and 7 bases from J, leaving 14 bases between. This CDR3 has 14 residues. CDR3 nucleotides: TGCGCCAGCAGCTTGGCTTTCGGCAGTCTTGAGCAGTACTTC. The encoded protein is CASSLAFGSLEQYF.

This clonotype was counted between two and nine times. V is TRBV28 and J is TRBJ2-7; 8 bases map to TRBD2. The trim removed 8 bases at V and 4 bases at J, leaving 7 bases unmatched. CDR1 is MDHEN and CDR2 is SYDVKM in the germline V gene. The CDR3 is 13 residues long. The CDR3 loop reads CASAPPGGYEQYF. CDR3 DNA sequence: TGTGCCAGCGCCCCCCCGGGGGGGTACGAGCAGTACTTC.

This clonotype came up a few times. The CDR3 sequence: CATSRDLVGGGQETQYF. Written as DNA, the CDR3 is TGTGCCACCAGCAGAGATCTTGTGGGCGGGGGACAAGAGACCCAGTACTTC. The V gene is TRBV15, the J gene TRBJ2-5; 7 bases align to TRBD2. V shed 0 bases and J 2 bases; nucleotides not matched to a gene: 9. CDR3 length: 17 residues. Germline loops: CDR1 LNHNV, CDR2 YYDKDF (reference sequence).

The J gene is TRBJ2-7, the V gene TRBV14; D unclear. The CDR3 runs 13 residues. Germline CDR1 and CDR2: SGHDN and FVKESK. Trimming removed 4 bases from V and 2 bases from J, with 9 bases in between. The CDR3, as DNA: TGTGCCAGCAGCCCTTGGGGAACCTACGAGCAGTACTTC. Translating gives CASSPWGTYEQYF.

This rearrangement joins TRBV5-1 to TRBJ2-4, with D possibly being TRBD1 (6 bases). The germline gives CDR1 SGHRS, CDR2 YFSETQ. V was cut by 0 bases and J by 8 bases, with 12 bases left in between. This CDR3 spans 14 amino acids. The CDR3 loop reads CASSLGQGPDIQYF. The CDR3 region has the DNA TGCGCCAGCAGCTTGGGCCAGGGGCCGGACATTCAGTACTTC.

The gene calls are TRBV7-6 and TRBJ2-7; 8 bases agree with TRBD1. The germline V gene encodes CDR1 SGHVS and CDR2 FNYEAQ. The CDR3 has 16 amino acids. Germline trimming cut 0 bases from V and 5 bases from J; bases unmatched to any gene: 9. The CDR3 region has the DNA TGTGCCAGCAGCTTAGCGACCAGAGGACAGGGCAACGAGCAGTACTTC. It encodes CASSLATRGQGNEQYF.